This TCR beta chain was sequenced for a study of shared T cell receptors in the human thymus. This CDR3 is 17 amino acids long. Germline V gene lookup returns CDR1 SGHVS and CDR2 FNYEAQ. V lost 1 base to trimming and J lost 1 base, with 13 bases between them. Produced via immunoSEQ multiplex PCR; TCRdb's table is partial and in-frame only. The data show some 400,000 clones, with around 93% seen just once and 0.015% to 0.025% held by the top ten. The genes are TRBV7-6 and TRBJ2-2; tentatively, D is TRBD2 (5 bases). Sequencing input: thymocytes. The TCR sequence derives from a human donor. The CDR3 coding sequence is TGTGCCAGCAGCTTAGGAGGCCCAGCGGTGAACACCGGGGAGCTGTTTTTT. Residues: CASSLGGPAVNTGELFF. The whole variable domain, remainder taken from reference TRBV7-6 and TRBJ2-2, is GAGVSQSPRYKVTKRGQDVALRCDPISGHVSLYWYRQALGQGPEFLTYFNYEAQQDKSGLPNDRFSAERPEGSISTLTIQRTEQRDSAMYRCASSLGGPAVNTGELFFGEGSRLTVL.